What follows are 25 T cell receptor beta chains derived from one specimen sequenced in a study of blood T cell repertoires in COVID-19. Clones were sequenced by immunoSEQ multiplex PCR, and TCRdb holds only the in-frame ones, with some missing. The table lists about 250,000 clones, approximately 83% of them singletons. Sequencing was performed on PBMCs or T cells enriched from blood (not recorded which). All receptors derive from a woman aged 25 to 39 who had recovered from COVID-19.

V and J are TRBV5-1 and TRBJ1-1; D is possibly TRBD1 (6 bases). The CDR3 is 14 residues long. Trimming stripped 0 bases from V and 1 base from J, with 7 bases between. The germline V gene encodes CDR1 SGHRS and CDR2 YFSETQ. DNA for the CDR3: TGCGCCAGCAGCTTGGAAGGGGGGAACACTGAAGCTTTCTTT. This translates into CASSLEGGNTEAFF.

This clone was detected a few times. This chain connects TRBV9 to TRBJ2-2; D might be TRBD2 (6 bases). Trimming cost V 4 bases and J 1 base, with 11 bases left between them. This CDR3 comprises 15 residues. Germline V gene sequence: CDR1 SGDLS, CDR2 YYNGEE. The CDR3 DNA follows: TGTGCCAGCAGCCCGCGGGACGGGAACACCGGGGAGCTGTTTTTT. Protein sequence: CASSPRDGNTGELFF.

J is TRBJ1-5 and V is TRBV24-1; TRBD1 matches 8 bases. The CDR3 contains 16 residues. V dropped 9 bases and J dropped 3; count of bases not matched to a gene: 12. Germline lookup yields CDR1 KGHDR and CDR2 SFDVKD. CDR3 sequence: CATRETRGRLNQPQHF. CDR3 coding DNA: TGTGCCACCCGAGAGACCAGGGGGCGCCTCAATCAGCCCCAGCATTTT.

The rearrangement links TRBV28 to TRBJ1-1; D remains ambiguous. CDR1 is MDHEN, CDR2 SYDVKM, per germline. V lost 1 base and J lost 1, with 10 bases in between. This CDR3 comprises 15 residues. The CDR3 coding sequence is TGTGCCAGCAGTTTATTTGCGGTCGGGAACACTGAAGCTTTCTTT. Its translation is CASSLFAVGNTEAFF.

This clone has more than one count but fewer than ten. The rearrangement links TRBV18 to TRBJ1-2; no firm D call. Germline V CDR1 and CDR2: KGHSH, LQKENI. This CDR3 has 14 residues. The ends were cut back, 5 bases at V and 1 base at J, with 11 bases in the middle. CDR3 bases: TGTGCCAGCTCAAAAACGACTTATAACTATGGCTACACCTTC. Residues: CASSKTTYNYGYTF. Drawing the rest from reference TRBV18 and TRBJ1-2, the complete variable domain is NAGVMQNPRHLVRRRGQEARLRCSPMKGHSHVYWYRQLPEEGLKFMVYLQKENIIDESGMPKERFSAEFPKEGPSILRIQQVVRGDSAAYFCASSKTTYNYGYTFGSGTRLTVV.

The chain uses TRBV28 and TRBJ1-2, with D possibly TRBD1 on 5 matching bases. Germline V lookup: CDR1 MDHEN, CDR2 SYDVKM. The CDR3 length is 14 residues. Between the trimmed V and J ends, which lost 4 bases and 2 bases, there was a span of 11 bases. This CDR3 is CASSSTASNYGYTF. CDR3 in DNA: TGTGCCAGCAGTTCGACAGCATCGAACTATGGCTACACCTTC.

The chain is built from TRBV19 and TRBJ1-4; D is ambiguous. The ends were cut back, 5 bases at V and 7 bases at J, with 14 bases in the middle. This CDR3 is built from 14 residues. Germline CDR1 is LNHDA and CDR2 is SQIVND (reference sequence). The CDR3, as DNA: TGTGCCAGTAGTGTCCAGGTGGAGGGTGAAAAACTGTTTTTT. Protein: CASSVQVEGEKLFF.

The rearrangement uses TRBV29-1 and TRBJ2-7; perhaps TRBD1 as D (6 bases). There are 13 residues in the CDR3. Germline-derived CDR1 and CDR2 are SQVTM and ANQGSEA. Trimming left V 4 bases short and J 0 bases short, with 10 bases between. The CDR3 DNA reads as TGCAGCGTTGTGTGGGACATCTCCTACGAGCAGTACTTC. It specifies CSVVWDISYEQYF.

The CDR3: CASSLAGQGDEQYF. DNA for the CDR3: TGTGCCAGCAGCTTAGCGGGGCAGGGGGACGAGCAGTACTTC. The chain employs TRBV7-2 and TRBJ2-7, with TRBD1 identical over 7 bases. Germline-derived CDR1 and CDR2 are SGHTA and FQGNSA. The V segment lost 0 bases and the J segment 5 bases; nucleotides outside the gene matches: 4. The CDR3 length is 14 residues. The whole variable domain, remainder taken from reference TRBV7-2 and TRBJ2-7, is GAGVSQSPSNKVTEKGKDVELRCDPISGHTALYWYRQSLGQGLEFLIYFQGNSAPDKSGLPSDRFSAERTGGSVSTLTIQRTQQEDSAVYLCASSLAGQGDEQYFGPGTRLTVT.

About this clone: Other DNA sequences within the sample encode an identical CDR3. The chain is built from TRBV5-1 and TRBJ2-7; possible D gene TRBD1, 6 bases. This CDR3 is 14 amino acids long. Germline values: CDR1 SGHRS, CDR2 YFSETQ. V was pared by 4 bases and J by 0 bases, with 11 bases between. This chain's CDR3 is CASSLADSSYEQYF. The CDR3 DNA follows: TGCGCCAGCAGCCTCGCGGACAGCTCCTACGAGCAGTACTTC.

The rearrangement uses TRBV11-3 and TRBJ2-2, with 9 bases identical to TRBD1. CDR3 size: 18 residues. The V and J ends lost 0 bases and 3 bases, in that order; junction bases with no gene match: 8. The V gene's germline CDR1 is SGHNT and CDR2 YENEEA. CDR3 DNA sequence: TGTGCCAGCAGCTTAGAACGCCGGGACAGGGTGTACACCGGGGAGCTGTTTTTT. This gives the protein CASSLERRDRVYTGELFF. The variable domain in full, with the rest retrieved from reference TRBV11-3 and TRBJ2-2, is EAGVVQSPRYKIIEKKQPVAFWCNPISGHNTLYWYLQNLGQGPELLIRYENEEAVDDSQLPKDRFSAERLKGVDSTLKIQPAELGDSAVYLCASSLERRDRVYTGELFFGEGSRLTVL.

This sequence joins TRBV11-2 and TRBJ1-5, with 10 bases identical to TRBD1. Germline V gene sequence: CDR1 SGHAT, CDR2 FQNNGV. V was clipped by 3 bases and J by 2 bases; unmatched bases: 7. This CDR3 contains 17 residues. The CDR3, as DNA: TGTGCCAGCAGCTTGAACCGGGGACAGGGGCGCAATCAGCCCCAGCATTTT. Protein product: CASSLNRGQGRNQPQHF.

This clone occurred once. The same CDR3 can be traced to other DNA sequences in this sample. V and J are TRBV12-3 or TRBV12-4 and TRBJ1-1, with D perhaps matching TRBD1 (6 bases). The CDR3 runs 13 residues. V was shortened by 4 bases and J by 1 base, with 7 bases between the two germline ends. The CDR3 protein is CASSWTENTEAFF. The CDR3 DNA is TGTGCCAGCAGTTGGACAGAGAACACTGAAGCTTTCTTT.

The chain employs TRBV25-1 and TRBJ1-2, with D uncertain. The V and J ends lost 0 bases and 4 bases respectively, with 3 bases between them. Germline V CDR1 and CDR2: MGHDK, SYGVNS. The CDR3 length is 12 residues. DNA of the CDR3: TGTGCCAGCAGTGAATACAGCTATGGCTACACCTTC. Protein product: CASSEYSYGYTF.

The chain recombines TRBV10-3 with TRBJ1-2; D gene ambiguous. CDR3 size: 14 residues. The germline V gene has CDR1 ENHRY and CDR2 SYGVKD. The V and J ends lost 4 bases and 8 bases respectively, with 17 bases between them. The CDR3, as DNA: TGTGCCATCAGTGGAGCGGACTCTTCGGGAGGCTACACCTTC. Protein product: CAISGADSSGGYTF.

A word on this clone: Other DNA sequences in this sample translate to the same CDR3. The V call is TRBV19, the J call TRBJ1-5; TRBD1 aligns across 7 bases. Germline V gives CDR1 LNHDA, CDR2 SQIVND (reference sequence). This CDR3 spans 15 amino acids. The trim removed 5 bases at V and 0 bases at J, leaving 4 bases unmatched. As DNA, the CDR3 is TGTGCCAGTAGTGGGGGGACAGTTAGCAATCAGCCCCAGCATTTT. This gives the protein CASSGGTVSNQPQHF.

This sequence joins TRBV27 and TRBJ2-3, with D possibly being TRBD2 (5 bases). With 6 bases removed from V and 1 base from J, the gap between germline ends came to 11 bases. CDR3 length: 14 amino acids. Germline lookup yields CDR1 MNHEY and CDR2 SMNVEV (reference sequence). In DNA, the CDR3 is TGTGCCAGCAGGTCGTTAGCGCGCACAGATACGCAGTATTTT. Translation: CASRSLARTDTQYF.

The V and J genes are TRBV7-2 and TRBJ1-4; D is ambiguous. The CDR3 has 15 amino acids. Germline CDR1 is SGHTA and CDR2 is FQGNSA. Trimming pared 2 bases from V and 4 bases from J, leaving 11 bases between. The CDR3 here is CASSLYGSYNEKLFF. The DNA for the CDR3 is TGTGCCAGCAGCTTATACGGGTCATATAATGAAAAACTGTTTTTT.

The J gene is TRBJ1-6, the V gene TRBV2, with 9 bases aligning to TRBD1. The trim removed 10 bases at V and 7 bases at J, leaving 8 bases unmatched. This CDR3 comprises 14 residues. Germline V gene sequence: CDR1 SNHLY, CDR2 FYNNEI. CDR3 loop: CATSGGQGNSPLHF. In DNA form, the CDR3 reads TGTGCCACCTCAGGGGGACAGGGCAATTCACCCCTCCACTTT.

In this sample, this clone turned up once. V gene TRBV5-1 combines with J gene TRBJ1-6; no firm D call. The ends were cut back, 2 bases at V and 10 bases at J, with 13 bases in the middle. CDR3 length equals 14 residues. Germline CDR1 reads SGHRS; CDR2 reads YFSETQ. CDR3 bases: TGCGCCAGCAGCTTTCCTGATAGTCAATCACCCCTCCACTTT. Its translation is CASSFPDSQSPLHF.

This rearrangement joins TRBV19 to TRBJ1-5; 7 positions agree with TRBD1. Germline CDR1 LNHDA, CDR2 SQIVND (reference sequence). J was trimmed by 4 bases and V by 3 bases; bases with no gene match: 6. The CDR3 covers 15 residues. The CDR3 DNA reads TGTGCCAGTAGTATTTTGTTGACAGGGAATCAGCCCCAGCATTTT. The encoded protein is CASSILLTGNQPQHF.

This chain connects TRBV7-8 to TRBJ1-4; 8 nucleotides agree with TRBD1. Germline V gene lookup returns CDR1 SGHVS and CDR2 FQNEAQ. The CDR3 is made up of 15 amino acids. V was clipped by 3 bases and J by 4 bases; unmatched bases: 4. CDR3 bases: TGTGCCAGCAGCTTTGATGGACAGGGTAATGAAAAACTGTTTTTT. Amino acid sequence: CASSFDGQGNEKLFF.

The J gene is TRBJ2-4, the V gene TRBV9; 7 bases fit TRBD1. The V segment lost 8 bases and the J segment 3 bases; nucleotides outside the gene matches: 8. The germline gives CDR1 SGDLS, CDR2 YYNGEE. This CDR3 contains 14 residues. CDR3 sequence (DNA): TGTGCCAGGGACAGGAAGGGAAGCAAAAACATTCAGTACTTC. Its translation: CARDRKGSKNIQYF.

This rearrangement joins TRBV15 to TRBJ1-1; 7 bases agree with TRBD1. The CDR3 covers 15 residues. The germline V gene encodes CDR1 LNHNV and CDR2 YYDKDF (reference sequence). V dropped 1 base and J dropped 8; count of bases not matched to a gene: 10. CDR3 DNA sequence: TGTGCCACCAGCAGAGTACGTGGACAGGCTTTGGAAGCTTTCTTT. Translated, it gives CATSRVRGQALEAFF.

Many counts were recorded for this clone. The chain carries TRBV7-9 and TRBJ1-2; unclear D gene. The CDR3 is made up of 17 amino acids. Trimming took 5 bases from V and 6 from J, leaving 25 bases between them. Germline CDR1 and CDR2: SEHNR and FQNEAQ (reference sequence). CDR3 sequence: CASSPIRPNKGGNGYTF. In nucleotides, the CDR3 is TGTGCCAGCAGCCCAATCAGGCCCAATAAAGGAGGGAATGGCTACACCTTC.